The rows below give T cell receptor beta chains drawn from one sample of a study of blood T cell repertoires in COVID-19. Using immunoSEQ multiplex PCR, the repertoire was profiled, and TCRdb retains in-frame clones only, with some absent. Seen here are 200,000 to 250,000 clones, around 84% observed once, and the top ten hold about 6.6%. The sequenced sample consisted of PBMCs or T cells enriched from blood (not recorded which). These receptors were obtained from a woman aged 40 to 50 who had recovered from COVID-19. Each CDR3 is given with its conserved first and last residue. Each record gives: clone size, V gene, D gene, J gene, CDR3 protein, CDR3 DNA. D genes are given only for firm matches. Part of the rows lack a size; the others show once, few, many or a class for expanded clones.

abundance: .
v_gene: TRBV28
d_gene: .
j_gene: TRBJ1-4
CDR3aa: CASSASGRDEKLFF
CDR3nt: TGTGCCAGCAGTGCGTCGGGGAGGGATGAAAAACTGTTTTTT

abundance: few
v_gene: TRBV11-2
d_gene: TRBD2
j_gene: TRBJ2-1
CDR3aa: CASSLSTSGTNEQFF
CDR3nt: TGTGCCAGCAGCTTATCGACTAGCGGGACCAATGAGCAGTTCTTC

abundance: once
v_gene: TRBV5-1
d_gene: .
j_gene: TRBJ1-1
CDR3aa: CASSLGRRYSMNTEAFF
CDR3nt: TGCGCCAGCAGCTTGGGACGGAGATATTCAATGAACACTGAAGCTTTCTTT

abundance: .
v_gene: TRBV19
d_gene: .
j_gene: TRBJ2-3
CDR3aa: CASSSDSGRTDTQYF
CDR3nt: TGTGCCAGTAGTAGTGATAGCGGAAGGACAGATACGCAGTATTTT

abundance: .
v_gene: TRBV5-5
d_gene: TRBD1
j_gene: TRBJ1-4
CDR3aa: CASLIGDRAEKLFF
CDR3nt: TGTGCCAGCCTCATTGGGGACAGGGCTGAAAAACTGTTTTTT

abundance: .
v_gene: TRBV4-2
d_gene: TRBD2
j_gene: TRBJ2-2
CDR3aa: CASSPLAGVSNTGELFF
CDR3nt: TGTGCCAGCAGCCCCTTAGCGGGAGTCAGTAACACCGGGGAGCTGTTTTTT

abundance: .
v_gene: TRBV4-1
d_gene: TRBD1
j_gene: TRBJ2-5
CDR3aa: CASSPMGQGRETQYF
CDR3nt: TGCGCCAGCAGCCCAATGGGACAGGGGCGAGAGACCCAGTACTTC

abundance: few
v_gene: TRBV19
d_gene: .
j_gene: TRBJ1-1
CDR3aa: CASRFARGADTEAFF
CDR3nt: TGTGCCAGTAGGTTTGCGCGTGGGGCGGACACTGAAGCTTTCTTT

abundance: few
v_gene: TRBV7-3
d_gene: .
j_gene: TRBJ1-1
CDR3aa: CASSLRGGEAFF
CDR3nt: TGTGCCAGCAGCTTAAGGGGGGGTGAAGCTTTCTTT

abundance: once
v_gene: TRBV28
d_gene: TRBD2
j_gene: TRBJ2-1
CDR3aa: CASSHRAGEYNEQFF
CDR3nt: TGTGCCAGCAGTCATCGAGCGGGGGAGTACAATGAGCAGTTCTTC

abundance: .
v_gene: TRBV5-4
d_gene: .
j_gene: TRBJ1-6
CDR3aa: CASSLGRGYSPLHF
CDR3nt: TGTGCCAGCAGCTTGGGAAGGGGTTATTCACCCCTCCACTTT

abundance: few
v_gene: TRBV7-3
d_gene: TRBD2
j_gene: TRBJ2-5
CDR3aa: CASSAGASGRETQYF
CDR3nt: TGTGCCAGCAGCGCGGGGGCTAGCGGGAGGGAGACCCAGTACTTC

abundance: .
v_gene: TRBV6-5
d_gene: .
j_gene: TRBJ1-1
CDR3aa: CASSYRGGEAFF
CDR3nt: TGTGCCAGCAGTTACAGGGGCGGTGAAGCTTTCTTT

abundance: .
v_gene: TRBV14
d_gene: TRBD2
j_gene: TRBJ2-1
CDR3aa: CASSRAGPGYNEQFF
CDR3nt: TGTGCCAGCAGCCGAGCGGGGCCGGGCTACAATGAGCAGTTCTTC

abundance: .
v_gene: TRBV18
d_gene: TRBD1
j_gene: TRBJ2-7
CDR3aa: CASSPGQGGSYEQYF
CDR3nt: TGTGCCAGCTCACCGGGACAGGGGGGATCCTACGAGCAGTACTTC

abundance: .
v_gene: TRBV7-9
d_gene: .
j_gene: TRBJ2-7
CDR3aa: CASSRTSEQYF
CDR3nt: TGTGCCAGCAGCCGTACTAGCGAGCAGTACTTC

abundance: once
v_gene: TRBV4-1
d_gene: TRBD2
j_gene: TRBJ2-7
CDR3aa: CASSQDPSGSSYEQYF
CDR3nt: TGCGCCAGCAGCCAAGACCCCAGCGGGAGTTCCTACGAGCAGTACTTC

abundance: .
v_gene: TRBV3-1/TRBV3-2
d_gene: .
j_gene: TRBJ1-2
CDR3aa: CASSQRTDWFTF
CDR3nt: TGTGCCAGCAGCCAAAGGACAGATTGGTTCACCTTC

abundance: .
v_gene: TRBV19
d_gene: .
j_gene: TRBJ2-3
CDR3aa: CASSIGPGSTDTQYF
CDR3nt: TGTGCCAGTAGTATAGGGCCAGGGAGCACAGATACGCAGTATTTT

abundance: .
v_gene: TRBV2
d_gene: TRBD1
j_gene: TRBJ2-1
CDR3aa: CASSEDRGSYNEQFF
CDR3nt: TGTGCCAGCAGTGAGGACAGGGGGTCCTACAATGAGCAGTTCTTC

abundance: .
v_gene: TRBV5-6
d_gene: .
j_gene: TRBJ2-1
CDR3aa: CASSYSDSYLSYNEQFF
CDR3nt: TGTGCCAGCAGCTACTCCGACTCGTACCTTTCCTACAATGAGCAGTTCTTC

abundance: .
v_gene: TRBV11-2
d_gene: .
j_gene: TRBJ1-1
CDR3aa: CASSFSLGGTEAFF
CDR3nt: TGTGCCAGCAGCTTTAGCTTGGGCGGGACTGAAGCTTTCTTT

abundance: once
v_gene: TRBV2
d_gene: TRBD2
j_gene: TRBJ2-2
CDR3aa: CASSRAGGPGELFF
CDR3nt: TGTGCCAGCAGTCGAGCGGGAGGCCCCGGGGAGCTGTTTTTT

abundance: .
v_gene: TRBV7-8
d_gene: TRBD2
j_gene: TRBJ2-1
CDR3aa: CASSSVITGTNSYNEQFF
CDR3nt: TGTGCCAGCAGCTCCGTCATTACCGGGACTAACTCCTACAATGAGCAGTTCTTC

abundance: .
v_gene: TRBV19
d_gene: TRBD1
j_gene: TRBJ2-6
CDR3aa: CASSILGQGAGANVLTF
CDR3nt: TGTGCCAGTAGTATTTTGGGACAGGGTGCTGGGGCCAACGTCCTGACTTTC

abundance: .
v_gene: TRBV5-1
d_gene: .
j_gene: TRBJ2-2
CDR3aa: CASSSVVGNTGELFF
CDR3nt: TGCGCCAGCAGCTCTGTGGTTGGCAACACCGGGGAGCTGTTTTTT

abundance: .
v_gene: TRBV5-1
d_gene: .
j_gene: TRBJ1-1
CDR3aa: CASSLGQADEAFF
CDR3nt: TGCGCCAGCAGCTTGGGACAAGCGGATGAAGCTTTCTTT